What follows is one TCR beta chain and its context. No antigen is known for it. Sequencing was performed with immunoSEQ multiplex PCR; in TCRdb, only in-frame clones are kept and a portion is missing. This sample carries about 160,000 clones, 94% of them seen once, and the ten largest clones take about 0.3%. This specimen comes from a study of OX40 agonist ivuxolimab in advanced cancers. Study-level background: Across the patients, intravenous ivuxolimab was delivered every 2 weeks at 0.01 to 10 mg/kg. Patients in dose escalation had liver, melanoma, kidney or head and neck cancers. General study findings and limits: It was not determined which antigens were specifically recognized by the peripheral T cells that had undergone clonal expansion.

Trimming took off 1 base at V and 4 bases at J, with 14 bases between the two ends. The germline V gene encodes CDR1 LGHNT and CDR2 FRNRAP. The CDR3 consists of 16 residues. At baseline, cycle 4 day 1, and cycle 7 day 1, blood was sampled. The clonotype originates from an adult with an advanced solid tumor such as melanoma, head and neck, liver or kidney cancer. The input for sequencing was CD4+ or CD8+ T cells sorted from blood, taken in a trial of the OX40 agonist ivuxolimab. The chain has TRBV12-5 and TRBJ2-1, with D possibly TRBD1 on 6 matching bases. The CDR3 spells CASGLEGQGIYNEQFF. The DNA for the CDR3 is TGTGCTAGTGGTTTGGAAGGGCAGGGGATTTACAATGAGCAGTTCTTC.